Following are 31 T cell receptor beta chains from one sample sequenced in a study of CD4 T cell repertoires in COVID-19. The memory T cells were sequenced right after ex vivo isolation, without culture. Generated by immunoSEQ multiplex PCR, the TCRdb table keeps only in-frame clones and is missing some. The repertoire holds about 24,000 clones, with more than 85% as singletons. Sequenced material: circulating follicular helper CD4+ T cells (cTfh) from blood, taken before the COVID-19 pandemic. The receptors originated from a human donor who had COVID-19.

The V and J genes are TRBV15 and TRBJ1-1; 7 positions agree with TRBD1. CDR1 and CDR2 from the germline V gene are LNHNV and YYDKDF (reference sequence). Germline trimming cut 3 bases from V and 4 bases from J; bases unmatched to any gene: 5. The CDR3 sequence is 14 residues long. This chain's CDR3 is CATSRARGVTEAFF. The DNA of the CDR3 is TGTGCCACCAGCAGGGCCAGGGGGGTCACTGAAGCTTTCTTT.

The chain combines TRBV28 with TRBJ1-4, with 8 bases identical to TRBD1. J lost 8 bases, V lost 5 bases, and 10 bases had no gene match. The CDR3 totals 15 residues. Germline V gene lookup returns CDR1 MDHEN and CDR2 SYDVKM. Here the CDR3 reads CASSQVLGQVEKLFF. The CDR3 bases are TGTGCCAGCAGTCAGGTTCTGGGACAGGTGGAAAAACTGTTTTTT.

This clone was counted once. The chain couples TRBV5-4 to TRBJ2-1, with a tentative D call TRBD1 (5 bases). The CDR3 totals 15 residues. V lost 0 bases and J lost 2, with 9 bases in between. The germline gives CDR1 SGHNT, CDR2 YYREEE (reference sequence). DNA for the CDR3: TGTGCCAGCAGCTTGGAGTCAGGGACCTACAATGAGCAGTTCTTC. Protein product: CASSLESGTYNEQFF.

J is TRBJ2-7 and V is TRBV7-9; a possible D gene is TRBD2 (5 bases). Trimming left V 2 bases short and J 3 bases short, with 14 bases between. The CDR3 consists of 15 residues. Looked up from germline, CDR1 is SEHNR and CDR2 is FQNEAQ (reference sequence). CDR3 sequence reads: CASSLIGRGSYEQYF. DNA for the CDR3: TGTGCCAGCAGCTTAATAGGTCGGGGAAGCTACGAGCAGTACTTC.

The chain is built from TRBV6-1 and TRBJ1-2; TRBD1 aligns across 10 bases. CDR1 is MNHNS, CDR2 SASEGT, per germline. There are 15 residues in the CDR3. V trimming: 2 bases; J trimming: 3 bases; junction bases outside the gene matches: 3. CDR3 nucleotide sequence: TGTGCCAGCAGTGAATGGGGGACAGGGGACTATGGCTACACCTTC. This encodes CASSEWGTGDYGYTF.

The chain has TRBV7-7 and TRBJ2-3; 11 bases match TRBD2. Trimming took 5 bases from V and 4 from J; bases not matched to a gene: 2. The CDR3 sequence is 14 residues long. CDR1 is SSHAT, CDR2 FNYEAQ, per germline (reference sequence). The CDR3 protein is CASSQGLAADTQYF. DNA of the CDR3: TGTGCCAGCAGCCAGGGACTAGCGGCAGATACGCAGTATTTT.

This chain joins TRBV7-2 and TRBJ2-7; 7 nucleotides agree with TRBD2. Losses at the gene ends were 4 bases for V and 4 bases for J; bases not matched to a gene: 7. CDR1 is SGHTA and CDR2 is FQGNSA in the germline V gene. This CDR3 has 14 amino acids. This CDR3 is CASSSRSGKYEQYF. The CDR3 DNA reads as TGTGCCAGCAGCTCCCGGAGCGGGAAATACGAGCAGTACTTC.

The J gene is TRBJ1-1, the V gene TRBV6-1; 9 nucleotides align to TRBD1. The V gene end was trimmed by 0 bases and the J gene end by 5 bases; junction bases not matched to a gene: 7. Germline V gene lookup returns CDR1 MNHNS and CDR2 SASEGT. The CDR3 totals 16 residues. The CDR3, as DNA: TGTGCCAGCAGTGAAGCAACAGGGGGCGCTTGGACTGAAGCTTTCTTT. It yields the protein CASSEATGGAWTEAFF.

The chain links TRBV7-9 to TRBJ2-1, with TRBD1 as a possible D gene (5 bases). Germline loops: CDR1 SEHNR, CDR2 FQNEAQ (reference sequence). With 2 bases removed from V and 16 bases from J, the gap between germline ends came to 15 bases. This CDR3 is built from 12 residues. DNA of the CDR3: TGTGCCAGCAGCTTAACAGGAGAGGTTTATTTCTTC. Translation: CASSLTGEVYFF.

This clone was seen once. The gene calls are TRBV2 and TRBJ2-2; 9 nucleotides align to TRBD1. Germline V gene lookup returns CDR1 SNHLY and CDR2 FYNNEI. After removal of 6 bases from V and 7 bases from J, the junction contained 12 bases not matched to a gene. This CDR3 has 16 residues. CDR3 DNA sequence: TGTGCCAGCAGCCAAAGACGGGACAGGGTAGGCGGGGAGCTGTTTTTT. Protein: CASSQRRDRVGGELFF.

The J gene is TRBJ1-1, the V gene TRBV18; the match to TRBD1 covers 11 bases. Germline V CDR1 and CDR2: KGHSH, LQKENI. V gave up 4 bases and J gave up 4 bases; unmatched junction bases: 8. This CDR3 contains 16 residues. CDR3 sequence (DNA): TGTGCCAGCTCACAAGGGGACAGGGGGGTAGGCACTGAAGCTTTCTTT. Amino acid sequence: CASSQGDRGVGTEAFF.

J is TRBJ2-3 and V is TRBV2, with 9 bases identical to TRBD1. The J segment lost 4 bases and the V segment lost 5 bases, leaving 10 bases of the junction unmatched. The CDR3 length is 16 residues. Germline V gene lookup returns CDR1 SNHLY and CDR2 FYNNEI. CDR3 in amino acids: CASSPRTGDKSDTQYF. The CDR3 DNA follows: TGTGCCAGCAGTCCAAGGACAGGGGATAAGTCAGATACGCAGTATTTT.

The CDR3 bases are TGTGCCAGCAAGGGGAGGACAGGGGTGACTGAAGCTTTCTTT. Its protein product is CASKGRTGVTEAFF. This chain uses TRBV2 with TRBJ1-1; 9 bases are shared with TRBD1. This CDR3 is built from 14 residues. CDR1 is SNHLY and CDR2 is FYNNEI in the germline V gene. V shed 7 bases, J shed 5 bases, and the junction held 8 bases outside the gene matches. Complete variable domain (other parts from reference TRBV2 and TRBJ1-1): EPEVTQTPSHQVTQMGQEVILRCVPISNHLYFYWYRQILGQKVEFLVSFYNNEISEKSEIFDDQFSVERPDGSNFTLKIRSTKLEDSAMYFCASKGRTGVTEAFFGQGTRLTVV.

The chain uses TRBV5-1 and TRBJ2-4, with D tentatively TRBD1 (5 bases). Germline assignment: CDR1 SGHRS and CDR2 YFSETQ. The CDR3 length is 15 residues. The V and J ends lost 0 bases and 3 bases respectively, with 10 bases between them. The CDR3 spells CASSLGGAGKNIQYF. In nucleotides, the CDR3 is TGCGCCAGCAGCTTGGGGGGCGCAGGCAAAAACATTCAGTACTTC.

This chain connects TRBV9 to TRBJ2-6; TRBD1 matches 8 bases. The CDR3 covers 17 residues. The V gene's germline CDR1 is SGDLS and CDR2 YYNGEE. V trimming: 0 bases; J trimming: 1 base; junction bases outside the gene matches: 3. CDR3 sequence (DNA): TGTGCCAGCAGCGTAGGGGGACAGGTATCTGGGGCCAACGTCCTGACTTTC. Translated: CASSVGGQVSGANVLTF.

This clone has just one count. The V call is TRBV9, the J call TRBJ2-5, with 8 bases matching TRBD2. The V segment lost 0 bases and the J segment 4 bases; nucleotides outside the gene matches: 2. CDR1 and CDR2 (germline): SGDLS, YYNGEE. This CDR3 is built from 14 residues. CDR3: CASSVGAGGETQYF. CDR3 coding DNA: TGTGCCAGCAGCGTAGGGGCGGGGGGAGAGACCCAGTACTTC. The full variable domain, with the rest looked up from reference TRBV9 and TRBJ2-5, is DSGVTQTPKHLITATGQRVTLRCSPRSGDLSVYWYQQSLDQGLQFLIQYYNGEERAKGNILERFSAQQFPDLHSELNLSSLELGDSALYFCASSVGAGGETQYFGPGTRLLVL.

The chain combines TRBV11-2 with TRBJ1-1; D not certain. CDR3 length: 13 amino acids. The germline V gene encodes CDR1 SGHAT and CDR2 FQNNGV. V dropped 3 bases and J dropped 3 bases, with 8 bases sitting between them. CDR3 DNA sequence: TGTGCCAGCAGCTTCGTAGAGTACACTGAAGCTTTCTTT. Its translation is CASSFVEYTEAFF.

The chain joins TRBV15 to TRBJ2-7, with 7 bases identical to TRBD1. This CDR3 has 14 residues. CDR1 is LNHNV and CDR2 is YYDKDF in the germline V gene (reference sequence). J lost 5 bases, V lost 4 bases, and 8 bases had no gene match. The CDR3 DNA reads as TGTGCCACCAGCAATAGACAGGGATCGGACGAGCAGTACTTC. Residues: CATSNRQGSDEQYF.

J is TRBJ2-3 and V is TRBV11-2; the D gene is possibly TRBD1 (6 bases). Germline lookup yields CDR1 SGHAT and CDR2 FQNNGV. Trimming left V 5 bases short and J 2 bases short, with 14 bases between. CDR3 length: 15 amino acids. The CDR3 DNA reads as TGTGCCAGCAGCCAAACGGACAGCCACACAGATACGCAGTATTTT. The encoded protein is CASSQTDSHTDTQYF. Combining the CDR3 with reference TRBV11-2 and TRBJ2-3 gives the whole variable domain EAGVAQSPRYKIIEKRQSVAFWCNPISGHATLYWYQQILGQGPKLLIQFQNNGVVDDSQLPKDRFSAERLKGVDSTLKIQPAKLEDSAVYLCASSQTDSHTDTQYFGPGTRLTVL.

The V and J genes are TRBV7-2 and TRBJ2-7, with 10 bases lining up with TRBD2. Germline CDR1 is SGHTA and CDR2 is FQGNSA. This CDR3 region has 14 residues. After removal of 3 bases from V and 4 bases from J, the junction contained 3 bases not matched to a gene. CDR3 sequence reads: CASSFKREGYEQYF. The CDR3, as DNA: TGTGCCAGCAGCTTCAAGCGGGAGGGTTACGAGCAGTACTTC.

The chain joins TRBV2 to TRBJ2-7, with 9 bases lining up with TRBD2. J was trimmed by 5 bases and V by 4 bases; bases with no gene match: 3. The CDR3 covers 13 residues. Germline CDR1 SNHLY, CDR2 FYNNEI. Written as DNA, the CDR3 is TGTGCCAGCAGTGTTCGCGGGAGGGACGAGCAGTACTTC. This translates into CASSVRGRDEQYF. The whole variable domain, filled in from reference TRBV2 and TRBJ2-7, reads EPEVTQTPSHQVTQMGQEVILRCVPISNHLYFYWYRQILGQKVEFLVSFYNNEISEKSEIFDDQFSVERPDGSNFTLKIRSTKLEDSAMYFCASSVRGRDEQYFGPGTRLTVT.

The V gene is TRBV7-2, the J gene TRBJ1-5; D is ambiguous. V lost 6 bases and J 3 bases, leaving 15 bases between the germline ends. In germline, CDR1 is SGHTA, CDR2 FQGNSA. The CDR3 sequence is 15 residues long. CDR3 protein: CASRTGGGDNQPQHF. DNA for the CDR3: TGTGCCAGCAGGACGGGTGGCGGGGACAATCAGCCCCAGCATTTT.

This clone occurred once. The rearrangement links TRBV7-2 to TRBJ2-1, with a tentative D call TRBD1 (5 bases). Between the trimmed V and J ends, which lost 7 bases and 8 bases, there was a span of 15 bases. The CDR3 spans 13 residues. The germline V gene encodes CDR1 SGHTA and CDR2 FQGNSA. The CDR3 loop reads CASNLGASDEQFF. DNA of the CDR3: TGTGCCAGCAACCTTGGGGCATCGGATGAGCAGTTCTTC. Based on the CDR3 plus reference TRBV7-2 and TRBJ2-1, the full variable domain is GAGVSQSPSNKVTEKGKDVELRCDPISGHTALYWYRQSLGQGLEFLIYFQGNSAPDKSGLPSDRFSAERTGGSVSTLTIQRTQQEDSAVYLCASNLGASDEQFFGPGTRLTVL.

The chain is built from TRBV19 and TRBJ1-1; 10 nucleotides match TRBD1. The CDR3 extends over 16 amino acids. Trimming took 4 bases from V and 4 from J; bases not matched to a gene: 9. The germline V gene has CDR1 LNHDA and CDR2 SQIVND (reference sequence). CDR3 DNA: TGTGCCAGTAGTACCAACCGACAGGGGGCGACCACTGAAGCTTTCTTT. This codes for CASSTNRQGATTEAFF.

The chain carries TRBV7-2 and TRBJ2-3; a weak D match, TRBD2 (5 bases). Looked up from germline, CDR1 is SGHTA and CDR2 is FQGNSA. Trimming left V 10 bases short and J 4 bases short, with 15 bases between. CDR3 length: 13 residues. The CDR3 region has the DNA TGTGCCACAACTCTTGGGGAGTCAGATACGCAGTATTTT. Protein sequence: CATTLGESDTQYF.

The chain combines TRBV6-1 with TRBJ1-1; D remains unclear. The CDR3 sequence is 13 residues long. V was cut by 5 bases and J by 3 bases, with 10 bases left in between. Germline values: CDR1 MNHNS, CDR2 SASEGT. The CDR3 reads CASSSGYDTEAFF. In DNA, the CDR3 is TGTGCCAGCAGTTCGGGATATGACACTGAAGCTTTCTTT.

This sequence joins TRBV7-6 and TRBJ2-5; 14 bases align to TRBD2. The CDR3 totals 18 residues. Trimming cost V 6 bases and J 2 bases; bases outside gene matches: 11. Germline CDR1 is SGHVS and CDR2 is FNYEAQ. CDR3 sequence reads: CASSHRRGLAGVQETQYF. Written as DNA, the CDR3 is TGTGCCAGCAGTCACAGAAGGGGACTAGCGGGGGTGCAAGAGACCCAGTACTTC.

As to this clone: In the same sample, other DNA sequences code for this CDR3. The rearrangement links TRBV5-1 to TRBJ1-1; 9 bases agree with TRBD1. With V trimmed by 4 bases and J by 4 bases, 5 bases remained unmatched. Looked up from germline, CDR1 is SGHRS and CDR2 is YFSETQ. This CDR3 has 14 amino acids. The CDR3 DNA is TGCGCCAGCAGCGTTACAGGGGGCCCCACTGAAGCTTTCTTT. Its translation: CASSVTGGPTEAFF. The full variable domain, in which reference TRBV5-1 and TRBJ1-1 provide the parts outside the CDR3, is KAGVTQTPRYLIKTRGQQVTLSCSPISGHRSVSWYQQTPGQGLQFLFEYFSETQRNKGNFPGRFSGRQFSNSRSEMNVSTLELGDSALYLCASSVTGGPTEAFFGQGTRLTVV.

V gene TRBV27 combines with J gene TRBJ1-1; 7 nucleotides align to TRBD1. V gave up 6 bases and J gave up 1 base; unmatched junction bases: 5. This CDR3 is built from 14 residues. In germline, CDR1 is MNHEY, CDR2 SMNVEV (reference sequence). The CDR3 loop is CASSITGENTEAFF. DNA of the CDR3: TGTGCCAGCAGCATAACAGGGGAGAACACTGAAGCTTTCTTT.

The V and J genes are TRBV9 and TRBJ2-1; 8 nucleotides match TRBD2. This CDR3 spans 12 amino acids. Germline loops: CDR1 SGDLS, CDR2 YYNGEE. V lost 3 bases and J lost 10; bases outside the gene matches: 3. In nucleotides, the CDR3 is TGTGCCAGCAGCGGCCCGGGGGGGGAGCAGTTCTTC. It is translated as CASSGPGGEQFF.

The chain carries TRBV5-1 and TRBJ2-2, with unresolved D. From germline, CDR1 is SGHRS and CDR2 YFSETQ. Trimming left V 3 bases short and J 7 bases short, with 10 bases between. The CDR3 extends over 13 amino acids. CDR3 region: CASSSMTNGELFF. For the CDR3, the DNA is TGCGCCAGCAGCTCTATGACAAACGGGGAGCTGTTTTTT.